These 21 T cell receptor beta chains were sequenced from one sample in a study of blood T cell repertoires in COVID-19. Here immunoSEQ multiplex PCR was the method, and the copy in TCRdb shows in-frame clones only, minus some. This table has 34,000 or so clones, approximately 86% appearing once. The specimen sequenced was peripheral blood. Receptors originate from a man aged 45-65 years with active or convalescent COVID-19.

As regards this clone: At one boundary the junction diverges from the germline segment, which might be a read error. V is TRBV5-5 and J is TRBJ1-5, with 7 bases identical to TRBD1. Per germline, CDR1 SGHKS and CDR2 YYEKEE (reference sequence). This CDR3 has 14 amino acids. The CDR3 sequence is CASSPQQGNQPQHF. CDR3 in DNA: TGTGCCAGCAGCCCGCAACAGGGGAATCAGCCCCAGCATTTC. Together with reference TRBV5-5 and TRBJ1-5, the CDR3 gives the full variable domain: DAGVTQSPTHLIKTRGQQVTLRCSPISGHKSVSWYQQVLGQGPQFIFQYYEKEERGRGNFPDRFSARQFPNYSSELNVNALLLGDSALYLCASSPQQGNQPQHFGDGTRLSIL.

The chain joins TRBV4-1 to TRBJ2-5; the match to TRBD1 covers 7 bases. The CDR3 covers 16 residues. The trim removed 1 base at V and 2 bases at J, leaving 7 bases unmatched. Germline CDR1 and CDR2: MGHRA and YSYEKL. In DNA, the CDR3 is TGCGCCAGCAGCCAAGCCGGGACAGTACCTCAAGAGACCCAGTACTTC. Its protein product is CASSQAGTVPQETQYF.

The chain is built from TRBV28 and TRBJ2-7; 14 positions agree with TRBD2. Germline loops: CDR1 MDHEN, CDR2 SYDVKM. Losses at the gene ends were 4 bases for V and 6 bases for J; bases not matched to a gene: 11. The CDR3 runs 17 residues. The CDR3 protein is CASSYAPGLAGGLEQYF. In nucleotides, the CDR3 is TGTGCCAGCAGTTATGCCCCCGGACTAGCGGGAGGACTCGAGCAGTACTTC.

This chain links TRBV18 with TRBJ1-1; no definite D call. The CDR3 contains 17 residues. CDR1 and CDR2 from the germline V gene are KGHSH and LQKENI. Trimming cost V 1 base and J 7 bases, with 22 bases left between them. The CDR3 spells CASSPLFTLEAAREAFF. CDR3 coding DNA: TGTGCCAGCTCACCACTCTTTACCCTCGAAGCCGCTCGTGAAGCTTTCTTT.

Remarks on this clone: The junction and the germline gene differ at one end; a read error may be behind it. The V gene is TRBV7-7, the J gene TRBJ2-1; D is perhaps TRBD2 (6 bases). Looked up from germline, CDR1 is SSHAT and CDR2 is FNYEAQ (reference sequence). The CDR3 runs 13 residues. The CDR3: CASSSGLYNEQFF. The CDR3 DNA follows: TGTGCTAGCAGCTCGGGACTTTACAATGAGCAGTTCTTC.

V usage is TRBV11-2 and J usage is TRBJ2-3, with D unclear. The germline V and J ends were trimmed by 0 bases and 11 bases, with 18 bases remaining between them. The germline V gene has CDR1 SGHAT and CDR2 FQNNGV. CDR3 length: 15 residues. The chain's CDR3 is CASSLDVASLAGQYF. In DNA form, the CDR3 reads TGTGCCAGCAGCTTAGATGTGGCTAGTTTAGCCGGGCAGTATTTT.

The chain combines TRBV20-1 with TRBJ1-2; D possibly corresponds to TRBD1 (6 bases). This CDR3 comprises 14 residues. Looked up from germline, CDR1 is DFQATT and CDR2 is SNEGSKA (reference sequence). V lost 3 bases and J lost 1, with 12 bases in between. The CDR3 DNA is TGCAGTGCTAGTCTGTGGGACAATAACTATGGCTACACCTTC. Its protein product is CSASLWDNNYGYTF.

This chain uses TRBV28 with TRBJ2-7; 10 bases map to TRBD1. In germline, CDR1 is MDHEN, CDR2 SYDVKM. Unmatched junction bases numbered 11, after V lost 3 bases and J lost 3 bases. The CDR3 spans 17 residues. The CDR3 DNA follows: TGTGCCAGCAGTTTGCTAGGGACAGGGGACGCCCGCTACGAGCAGTACTTC. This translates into CASSLLGTGDARYEQYF.

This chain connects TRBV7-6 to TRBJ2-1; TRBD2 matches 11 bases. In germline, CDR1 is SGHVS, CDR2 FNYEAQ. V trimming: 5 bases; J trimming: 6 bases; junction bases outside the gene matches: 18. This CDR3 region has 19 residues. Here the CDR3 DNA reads TGTGCCAGCAGCCCGCTCGCCCTACTAGCGGGAGAGGGTTTCAATGAGCAGTTCTTC. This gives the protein CASSPLALLAGEGFNEQFF.

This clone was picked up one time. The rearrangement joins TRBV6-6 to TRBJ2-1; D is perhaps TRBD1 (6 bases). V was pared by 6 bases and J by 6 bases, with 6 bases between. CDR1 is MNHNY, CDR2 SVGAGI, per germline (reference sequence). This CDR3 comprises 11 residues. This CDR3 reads CASRTGNEQFF. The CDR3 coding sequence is TGTGCCAGCAGGACAGGCAATGAGCAGTTCTTC.

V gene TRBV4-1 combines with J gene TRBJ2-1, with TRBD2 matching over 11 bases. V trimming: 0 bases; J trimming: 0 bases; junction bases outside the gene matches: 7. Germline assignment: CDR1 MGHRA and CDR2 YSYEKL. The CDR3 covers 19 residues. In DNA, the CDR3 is TGCGCCAGCAGCCAAGAACCTAGCGGGAGGTGGAGCTCCTACAATGAGCAGTTCTTC. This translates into CASSQEPSGRWSSYNEQFF.

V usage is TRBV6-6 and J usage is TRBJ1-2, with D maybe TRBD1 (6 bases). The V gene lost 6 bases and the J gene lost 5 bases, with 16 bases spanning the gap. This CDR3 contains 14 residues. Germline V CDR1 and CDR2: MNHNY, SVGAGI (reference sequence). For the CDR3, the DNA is TGTGCCAGCAGCCCGACCGAGGGGGAATATGGCTACACCTTC. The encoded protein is CASSPTEGEYGYTF.

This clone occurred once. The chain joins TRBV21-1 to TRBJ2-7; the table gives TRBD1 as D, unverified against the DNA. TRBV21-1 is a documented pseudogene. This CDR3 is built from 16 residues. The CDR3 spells CASSKLIGTPTYEQYF. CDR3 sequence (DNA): TGTGCCAGCAGCAAATTAATCGGGACACCCACCTACGAGCAGTACTTC.

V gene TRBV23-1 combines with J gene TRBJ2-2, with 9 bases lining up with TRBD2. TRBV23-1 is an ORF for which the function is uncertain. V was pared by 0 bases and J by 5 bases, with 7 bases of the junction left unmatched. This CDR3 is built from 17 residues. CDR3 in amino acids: CASSQSKRLAETGELFF. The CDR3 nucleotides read TGCGCCAGCAGTCAATCGAAGAGACTAGCGGAGACCGGGGAGCTGTTTTTT.

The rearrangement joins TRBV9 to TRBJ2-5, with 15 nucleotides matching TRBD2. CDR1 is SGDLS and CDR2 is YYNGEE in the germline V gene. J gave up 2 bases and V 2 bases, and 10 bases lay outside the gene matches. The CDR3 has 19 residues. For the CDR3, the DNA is TGTGCCAGCAGCGTCTCCACCCCAGGGACTAGCGGGGGGCAAGAGACCCAGTACTTC. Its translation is CASSVSTPGTSGGQETQYF.

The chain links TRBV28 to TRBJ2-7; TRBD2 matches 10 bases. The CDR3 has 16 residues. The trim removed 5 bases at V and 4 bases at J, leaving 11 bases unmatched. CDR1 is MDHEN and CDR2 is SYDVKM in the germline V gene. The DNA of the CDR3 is TGTGCCAGCAGTCCTAGCGGGAGAGGCCCCATATACGAGCAGTACTTC. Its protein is CASSPSGRGPIYEQYF.

The CDR3 DNA reads TGTGCCAGCAGCCTTCCAGGATTCACAGATACGCAGTATTTT. It codes for CASSLPGFTDTQYF. The chain recombines TRBV13 with TRBJ2-3; no clear D gene. CDR1 is PRHDT and CDR2 is FYEKMQ in the germline V gene (reference sequence). Trimming stripped 5 bases from V and 2 bases from J, with 11 bases between. CDR3 length: 14 residues.

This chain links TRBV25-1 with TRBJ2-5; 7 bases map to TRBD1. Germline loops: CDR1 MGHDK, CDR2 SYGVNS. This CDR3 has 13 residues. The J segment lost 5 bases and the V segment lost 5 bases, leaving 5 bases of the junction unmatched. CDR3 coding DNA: TGTGCCAGCAGTCCAAGGGGGCGGGAGACCCAGTACTTC. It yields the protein CASSPRGRETQYF.

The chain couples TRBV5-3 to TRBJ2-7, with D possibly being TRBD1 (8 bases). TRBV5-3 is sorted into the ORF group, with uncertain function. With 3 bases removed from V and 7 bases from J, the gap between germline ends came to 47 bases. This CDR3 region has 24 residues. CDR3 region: CARSSGGGRGQEREPTPNRREQYF. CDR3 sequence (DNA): TGTGCCAGAAGCTCGGGGGGCGGCAGGGGGCAGGAGCGGGAACCAACCCCCAATCGTCGTGAGCAGTACTTC.

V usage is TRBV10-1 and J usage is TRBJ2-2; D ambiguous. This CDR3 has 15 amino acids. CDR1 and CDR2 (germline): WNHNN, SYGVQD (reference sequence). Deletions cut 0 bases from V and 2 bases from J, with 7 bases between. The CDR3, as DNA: TGCGCCAGCAGTGAGTCAATGCGAAACACCGGGGAGCTGTTTTTT. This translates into CASSESMRNTGELFF.

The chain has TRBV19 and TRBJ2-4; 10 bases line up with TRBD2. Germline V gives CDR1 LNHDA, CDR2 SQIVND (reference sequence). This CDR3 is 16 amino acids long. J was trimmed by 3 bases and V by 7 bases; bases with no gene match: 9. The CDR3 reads CASTRGLASRKNIQYF. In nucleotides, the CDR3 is TGTGCCAGTACTCGGGGACTAGCGAGTCGCAAAAACATTCAGTACTTC.